This entry lists 4 T cell receptor beta chains sequenced from one sample in a study of post-analysis software for immune sequencing data. General study results and limits: Among roughly five TRBV segments more frequent in patients than controls were TRBV5-6, TRBV5-1 and TRBV20-1.

Libraries were made from TCR beta cDNA, and they carried unique molecular identifiers. TCRdb recomputed calls from the PCR reads with MiXCR, one row per CDR3 protein. Of about 770,000 distinct CDR3 sequences in the sample, 46% were seen once. Antigens for these TCRs are unknown. The sample was blood. The receptors derive from a girl aged 10 to 17 with multiple sclerosis.

This chain connects TRBV7-2 to TRBJ2-7; D may be TRBD1 (6 bases). Trimming stripped 5 bases from V and 3 bases from J, with 14 bases between. The CDR3 loop spans 14 amino acids. From germline, CDR1 is SGHTA and CDR2 FQGNSA. The CDR3 DNA follows: TGTGCCAGCAGCCCCCAACAGGGTTACTACGAGCAGTACTTC. Protein: CASSPQQGYYEQYF. The full variable domain, completed using reference TRBV7-2 and TRBJ2-7, is GAGVSQSPSNKVTEKGKDVELRCDPISGHTALYWYRQSLGQGLEFLIYFQGNSAPDKSGLPSDRFSAERTGGSVSTLTIQRTQQEDSAVYLCASSPQQGYYEQYFGPGTRLTVT.

The chain joins TRBV7-3 to TRBJ2-1; TRBD2 agrees at 7 bases. After removal of 5 bases from V and 3 bases from J, the junction contained 4 bases not matched to a gene. The CDR3 spans 14 residues. Looked up from germline, CDR1 is SGHTA and CDR2 is FQGTGA. The CDR3 DNA reads as TGTGCCAGCAGCGCTAGCGGAGGCTACAATGAGCAGTTCTTC. This codes for CASSASGGYNEQFF.

The gene calls are TRBV7-2 and TRBJ1-2, with D possibly being TRBD1 (5 bases). Germline loops: CDR1 SGHTA, CDR2 FQGNSA. V lost 0 bases, J lost 3 bases, and 11 bases lay in between. This CDR3 spans 15 amino acids. This CDR3 is CASSLAGTTYYGYTF. The CDR3 DNA reads as TGTGCCAGCAGCTTAGCGGGGACGACTTACTATGGCTACACCTTC. The variable domain in full, completed from reference TRBV7-2 and TRBJ1-2, reads GAGVSQSPSNKVTEKGKDVELRCDPISGHTALYWYRQSLGQGLEFLIYFQGNSAPDKSGLPSDRFSAERTGGSVSTLTIQRTQQEDSAVYLCASSLAGTTYYGYTFGSGTRLTVV.

This clonotype was picked up a small number of times. The V gene is TRBV29-1, the J gene TRBJ2-3; 9 bases line up with TRBD1. The CDR3 sequence is 16 residues long. V gave up 6 bases and J gave up 2 bases; unmatched junction bases: 12. The germline gives CDR1 SQVTM, CDR2 ANQGSEA. This CDR3 is CSVLRDRGGNTDTQYF. CDR3 bases: TGCAGCGTCCTAAGAGACAGGGGGGGTAACACAGATACGCAGTATTTT.